These 15 T cell receptor beta chains were all obtained from the same sample, sequenced in a study of blood T cell repertoires in COVID-19. Only in-frame clones appear in the TCRdb table, and some are missing; sequencing was by immunoSEQ multiplex PCR. Of about 120,000 clones listed, 60% to 85% are singletons. Sample: peripheral blood. All receptors derive from a man in his 70s with acute or convalescent COVID-19.

This chain connects TRBV12-3 or TRBV12-4 to TRBJ1-2; D perhaps matches TRBD1 (5 bases). The CDR3 totals 13 residues. The V end was cut by 5 bases, the J end by 6 bases, with 13 bases between. CDR3 sequence (DNA): TGTGCCAGCAGTCCTCCAGGGAGGAATGGCTACACCTTC. Its translation is CASSPPGRNGYTF.

The chain links TRBV5-1 to TRBJ1-1; the D gene is possibly TRBD1 (6 bases). The V end was cut by 0 bases, the J end by 6 bases, with 12 bases between. Germline V gives CDR1 SGHRS, CDR2 YFSETQ. The CDR3 spans 14 residues. CDR3 protein: CASSLGQGSPEAFF. As DNA, the CDR3 is TGCGCCAGCAGCTTGGGGCAGGGGTCCCCTGAAGCTTTCTTT.

The chain recombines TRBV7-2 with TRBJ1-4; D unresolved. This CDR3 contains 14 residues. Germline assignment: CDR1 SGHTA and CDR2 FQGNSA. The germline V and J ends were trimmed by 5 bases and 0 bases, with 7 bases remaining between them. CDR3 in amino acids: CASSPRTTNEKLFF. The CDR3 DNA reads as TGTGCCAGCAGCCCCAGAACAACTAATGAAAAACTGTTTTTT.

The chain carries TRBV19 and TRBJ1-1; a weak D match, TRBD1 (5 bases). The CDR3 covers 13 residues. Germline CDR1 reads LNHDA; CDR2 reads SQIVND (reference sequence). V lost 3 bases and J lost 7, with 12 bases in between. The CDR3 sequence is CASSILLGGEAFF. The CDR3 coding sequence is TGTGCCAGTAGTATCCTCCTCGGGGGTGAAGCTTTCTTT.

This chain connects TRBV7-2 to TRBJ2-7; 10 bases line up with TRBD2. The junction had 9 bases not matched to a gene; V was cut back by 1 base and J by 3 bases. CDR3 length: 17 amino acids. Per the germline V gene, CDR1 is SGHTA and CDR2 is FQGNSA. CDR3 amino acids: CASSLGRGLAGDYEQYF. In DNA, the CDR3 is TGTGCCAGCAGCTTAGGCAGGGGGCTAGCGGGGGACTACGAGCAGTACTTC.

The genes are TRBV2 and TRBJ1-1; possible D gene TRBD1, 6 bases. Germline V gene sequence: CDR1 SNHLY, CDR2 FYNNEI. This CDR3 has 14 amino acids. The V gene lost 7 bases and the J gene lost 6 bases, with 18 bases spanning the gap. DNA of the CDR3: TGTGCCAGCAACGCTGACAGGCGAGGGGCTGAAGCTTTCTTT. Residues: CASNADRRGAEAFF. The variable domain in full, completed from reference TRBV2 and TRBJ1-1, reads EPEVTQTPSHQVTQMGQEVILRCVPISNHLYFYWYRQILGQKVEFLVSFYNNEISEKSEIFDDQFSVERPDGSNFTLKIRSTKLEDSAMYFCASNADRRGAEAFFGQGTRLTVV.

This clone has more than one count but fewer than ten. The V gene is TRBV12-3 or TRBV12-4, the J gene TRBJ2-1; D not certain. The CDR3 spans 11 residues. The V and J ends lost 6 bases and 6 bases respectively, with 6 bases between them. Written as DNA, the CDR3 is TGTGCCAGCAGCCCTTCCAATGAGCAGTTCTTC. Translating it yields CASSPSNEQFF.

The genes are TRBV16 and TRBJ2-5; D might be TRBD1 (5 bases). Trimming took 3 bases from V and 4 from J, leaving 18 bases between them. This CDR3 contains 16 residues. The germline gives CDR1 KGHSY, CDR2 FQNENV. In DNA form, the CDR3 reads TGTGCCAGCAGCCATGGGCAGGGAAGGGTCGGAGAGACCCAGTACTTC. It codes for CASSHGQGRVGETQYF.

The genes are TRBV11-3 and TRBJ2-2; D is perhaps TRBD1 (7 bases). The CDR3 is made up of 15 amino acids. The germline V gene encodes CDR1 SGHNT and CDR2 YENEEA. V gave up 5 bases and J gave up 5 bases, with 15 bases separating them. The DNA for the CDR3 is TGTGCCAGCAGCGCGGGGCAGGGGGTTACCGGGGAGCTGTTTTTT. Amino acid sequence: CASSAGQGVTGELFF.

This rearrangement joins TRBV19 to TRBJ1-5; 8 positions agree with TRBD1. The CDR3 is made up of 14 amino acids. The V and J ends lost 8 bases and 3 bases, in that order; junction bases with no gene match: 6. Looked up from germline, CDR1 is LNHDA and CDR2 is SQIVND (reference sequence). Here the CDR3 reads CASSYRGINQPQHF. As DNA, the CDR3 is TGTGCCAGTTCCTACAGGGGGATCAATCAGCCCCAGCATTTT.

V gene TRBV13 combines with J gene TRBJ2-3; 7 bases match TRBD2. V lost 2 bases and J lost 4; bases outside the gene matches: 3. There are 14 residues in the CDR3. The germline V gene encodes CDR1 PRHDT and CDR2 FYEKMQ (reference sequence). DNA for the CDR3: TGTGCCAGCAGCTTATGGGCGGGGGCAGATACGCAGTATTTT. Protein product: CASSLWAGADTQYF.

The chain is built from TRBV4-2 and TRBJ2-3; maybe TRBD1 (5 bases). CDR1 is LGHNA, CDR2 YNFKEQ, per germline. Trimming stripped 1 base from V and 0 bases from J, with 11 bases between. The CDR3 length is 16 residues. The CDR3 nucleotides are TGTGCCAGCAGCCAAGGAATAGCAGGGAGCACAGATACGCAGTATTTT. Amino acid sequence: CASSQGIAGSTDTQYF.

The chain carries TRBV6-4 and TRBJ1-6; D may be TRBD1 (5 bases). Germline CDR1 is MRHNA and CDR2 is SNTAGT. This CDR3 region has 15 residues. Trimming pared 6 bases from V and 3 bases from J, leaving 12 bases between. CDR3 sequence: CASRAGLLYNSPLHF. CDR3 DNA: TGTGCCAGCAGGGCGGGACTGCTCTATAATTCACCCCTCCACTTT.

The gene calls are TRBV5-1 and TRBJ2-1; 11 bases align to TRBD2. Germline-derived CDR1 and CDR2 are SGHRS and YFSETQ. The CDR3 is 13 amino acids. The ends lost 7 bases at V and 3 bases at J; junction bases unmatched: 0. CDR3 in amino acids: CASGTSGYNEQFF. The DNA of the CDR3 is TGCGCCAGCGGGACTAGCGGCTACAATGAGCAGTTCTTC. The entire variable domain, with the rest obtained from reference TRBV5-1 and TRBJ2-1, is as follows: KAGVTQTPRYLIKTRGQQVTLSCSPISGHRSVSWYQQTPGQGLQFLFEYFSETQRNKGNFPGRFSGRQFSNSRSEMNVSTLELGDSALYLCASGTSGYNEQFFGPGTRLTVL.

This chain uses TRBV9 with TRBJ2-7; 12 nucleotides align to TRBD1. The length of the CDR3 is 15 residues. V trimming: 4 bases; J trimming: 6 bases; junction bases outside the gene matches: 8. Per the germline V gene, CDR1 is SGDLS and CDR2 is YYNGEE. CDR3 DNA sequence: TGTGCCAGCAGCCCGAGGGGGACAGGGGGCGTCGAGCAGTACTTC. Its translation is CASSPRGTGGVEQYF.